This T cell receptor (beta chain) was sequenced in a study of cytomegalovirus exposure and HLA in healthy donors. The PCR made use of 60 Vbeta and 13 Jbeta primers. Repertoires were generated with immunoSEQ multiplex PCR, while TCRdb's copy carries only in-frame clones and drops some. The data hold some 160,000 clones, with approximately 79% observed a single time. Study observations and caveats: Reports described diagnosis of cytomegalovirus status by the classifier as highly specific and sensitive. V- and J-gene trimming in TCR beta was tied to a missense DCLRE1C variant by an analysis performed later.

V shed 4 bases and J 5 bases; nucleotides not matched to a gene: 8. Germline loops: CDR1 SGDLS, CDR2 YYNGEE. The CDR3 runs 15 residues. These donors, healthy bone marrow donors, were studied. Each donor was nominally healthy when sampled (though unrecorded immune exposures were likely). A word on this clone: The antigen is not known.

The origin of this receptor is a woman aged 40-49 years in good health and CMV-seronegative. Source material: PBMCs. This rearrangement joins TRBV9 to TRBJ2-1; 8 positions match TRBD1. CDR3 in DNA: TGTGCCAGCAGCTTTGGACAGGGAGGACACAATGAGCAGTTCTTC. Residues: CASSFGQGGHNEQFF.